Listed below are T cell receptor beta chains from one sample, sequenced in a study of blood T cells in healthy people across ages. TCRdb reprocessed the 5' RACE reads via MiXCR and lists one record per CDR3 protein. The profile shows approximately 1,700,000 distinct CDR3 sequences, 39% of them singletons. The sequenced material came from blood. These receptors originate from a human donor in good health. Each CDR3 is given with its conserved first and last residue. D genes are given only for firm matches. Expanded clones get a size class; other rows say once, few or many, or leave the size out.

v_call	clone_size	d_call	j_call	cdr3_nt	cdr3_aa
TRBV6-5	few	TRBD1	TRBJ2-1	TGTGCCAGCAGGAGGCGGGACAGGGGGTACAATGAGCAGTTCTTC	CASRRRDRGYNEQFF
TRBV4-3	-	TRBD2	TRBJ2-1	TGCGCCAGCAGCCAAGATCTAATCGGGGGGTCGTACAATGAGCAGTTCTTC	CASSQDLIGGSYNEQFF
TRBV6-6	-	-	TRBJ1-3	TGTGCCTCCGGCGGGCGGGACCCTGGAAACACCATATATTTT	CASGGRDPGNTIYF
TRBV9	few	-	TRBJ2-3	TGTGCCAGCAGCGTAGGCCCAGCCCTAAGCACAGATACGCAGTATTTT	CASSVGPALSTDTQYF
TRBV5-1	-	-	TRBJ1-2	TGCGCCAGCAGTCGGGACGTCTCTAACTATGGCTACACCTTC	CASSRDVSNYGYTF
TRBV7-2	few	-	TRBJ2-2	TGTGCCAGCAGGAGCGGATCGAACACCGGGGAGCTGTTTTTT	CASRSGSNTGELFF
TRBV6-6	-	-	TRBJ2-2	TGTGCCAGCAGTCCATACTCGAACACCGGGGAGCTGTTTTTT	CASSPYSNTGELFF
TRBV9	-	-	TRBJ2-2	TGTGCCAGCAGCGTATTGGCGGGGGCTAACACCGGGGAGCTGTTTTTT	CASSVLAGANTGELFF
TRBV5-1	-	TRBD1	TRBJ2-3	TGCGCCAGCAGCTCTAGGGGGCCGTTATCTAGCACAGATACGCAGTATTTT	CASSSRGPLSSTDTQYF
TRBV24-1	-	TRBD1	TRBJ2-1	TGTGCCACCAGTGAAACAGCCGGGACAGGGGCTATCTACAATGAGCAGTTCTTC	CATSETAGTGAIYNEQFF
TRBV27	-	-	TRBJ1-2	TGTGCCAGCAGTTTCCAACTTAACTATGGCTACACCTTC	CASSFQLNYGYTF
TRBV4-1	few	-	TRBJ2-7	TGCGCCAGCAGCCAAGAACAGGCATACTACGAGCAGTACTTC	CASSQEQAYYEQYF
TRBV12-3/TRBV12-4	few	-	TRBJ1-2	TGTGCCAGCAGTTTTGCGGGGCACAGCTACACCTTC	CASSFAGHSYTF
TRBV28	-	TRBD1	TRBJ2-7	TGTGCCAGCAGTTCCTTCGACAGGGCTGCCTACGAGCAGTACTTC	CASSSFDRAAYEQYF
TRBV4-1	few	TRBD1	TRBJ2-4	TGCGCCAGCAGTCTCGGACAGGGTGAGGACATTCGGTACTTC	CASSLGQGEDIRYF
TRBV7-9	-	-	TRBJ2-7	TGTGCCAGCAGCTTAGCCGGACGTAAACCCTACGAGCAGTACTTC	CASSLAGRKPYEQYF
TRBV7-2	-	-	TRBJ1-4	TGTGCCAGCAGCCAAAGGGGCAGGGCTCAACTGTTTTTT	CASSQRGRAQLFF
TRBV5-1	-	-	TRBJ2-7	TGCGCCAGCAGCAGTGTTACAGGGTACGAGCAGTACTTC	CASSSVTGYEQYF
TRBV4-1	-	-	TRBJ2-7	TGCGCCAGCAGCCGATCCTTGACGGACATTTCCTACGAGCAGTACTTC	CASSRSLTDISYEQYF
TRBV20-1	many	-	TRBJ1-2	TGCAGTGCTAGAGATAGGGAGTGGAACTATGGCTACACCTTC	CSARDREWNYGYTF
TRBV4-3	few	-	TRBJ2-1	TGCGCCAGCAGCCACCGAGAGAACAATGAGCAGTTCTTC	CASSHRENNEQFF
TRBV10-3	many	-	TRBJ2-5	TGTGCCATCAGTGATCCGGTCTTCCCCCCAGAGACCCAGTACTTC	CAISDPVFPPETQYF
TRBV6-5	-	-	TRBJ1-6	TGTGCCAGCAGTTACGAGCGGTATAATTCACCCCTCCACTTT	CASSYERYNSPLHF
TRBV29-1	-	-	TRBJ2-3	TGCAGCGTTTATCGGAGCCCCGCAGATACGCAGTATTTT	CSVYRSPADTQYF
TRBV5-1	-	TRBD2	TRBJ2-7	TGCGCCAGCAGCTCGCGGACTAGCGGGGAGTCCTACGAGCAGTACTTC	CASSSRTSGESYEQYF
TRBV29-1	-	-	TRBJ2-2	TGCAGCGCCGGATCTGAAAGGGTCACCGGGGAGCTGTTTTTT	CSAGSERVTGELFF
TRBV9	few	TRBD2	TRBJ2-5	TGTGCCAGCAGCGTGGGTAGCGGGGGCCGTCTACAAGAGACCCAGTACTTC	CASSVGSGGRLQETQYF
TRBV10-3	-	TRBD1	TRBJ1-5	TGTGCCATCAGTGAGTCAGGGACAGGGACCGACCCGCCCCAGCATTTT	CAISESGTGTDPPQHF
TRBV10-3	-	TRBD1	TRBJ1-2	TGTGCCATCAGTGAGCTTAGTTTGGGACAGGGGCATCGAGGCTACACCTTC	CAISELSLGQGHRGYTF
TRBV6-5	-	TRBD2	TRBJ2-2	TGTGCCAGCAGTTACGTAGCGGGGGACTTCGGGGAGCTGTTTTTT	CASSYVAGDFGELFF
TRBV12-3/TRBV12-4	-	TRBD1	TRBJ2-5	TGTGCCAGCAGGACGGGACAGGGGGACGGAGAGACCCAGTACTTC	CASRTGQGDGETQYF
TRBV6-2/TRBV6-3	many	-	TRBJ2-7	TGTGCCAGCAGTAAACAGGGTGACGAGCAGTACTTC	CASSKQGDEQYF
TRBV5-6	few	TRBD1	TRBJ2-1	TGTGCCAGCAGCTTGGTTCCCTACCGACAGGGGGGTTTCAGTGAGCAGTTCTTC	CASSLVPYRQGGFSEQFF
TRBV6-2/TRBV6-3	few	-	TRBJ2-7	TGTGCCAGCAGTTATCACGGGACGCTGAACTACGAGCAGTACTTC	CASSYHGTLNYEQYF
TRBV5-1	few	TRBD1	TRBJ1-1	TGCGCCAGCAGCGCGACCAGGGGGCAGTTGACTGAAGCTTTCTTT	CASSATRGQLTEAFF
TRBV29-1	many	-	TRBJ2-1	TGCAGCGTTGTGAGTCTAGAGTGGGGTGAGCAGTTCTTC	CSVVSLEWGEQFF
TRBV5-1	few	TRBD1	TRBJ2-7	TGCGCCAGCAGCCCGGATGGGACAGGGGGCGCGCAGTACTTC	CASSPDGTGGAQYF
TRBV15	few	TRBD1	TRBJ2-1	TGTGCCACCAGCGGACCCAGGGGGCTAAATGAGCAGTTCTTC	CATSGPRGLNEQFF
TRBV4-2	few	-	TRBJ2-7	TGTGCCAGCAGCCAAGCAGGCGACAGCAAATACGAGCAGTACTTC	CASSQAGDSKYEQYF
TRBV20-1	-	TRBD2	TRBJ2-7	TGCAGTGCCCTAAAGCCGGGACTAGCGGGAGGGCCCAGCTCCTACGAGCAGTACTTC	CSALKPGLAGGPSSYEQYF
TRBV5-6	-	-	TRBJ2-3	TGTGCCAGCAGCGGGTCCTACACAGATACGCAGTATTTT	CASSGSYTDTQYF
TRBV6-1	-	TRBD2	TRBJ2-7	TGTGCCACCCTCCGGGGACTAAATGGGTACGAGCAGTACTTC	CATLRGLNGYEQYF
TRBV5-1	-	-	TRBJ2-1	TGCGCCAGCAGCTTTACGGATCCCAGAAATGAGCAGTTCTTC	CASSFTDPRNEQFF
TRBV21-1	-	-	TRBJ1-1	TGTGCCAGCAGCAAAGGGCCCCTATACAGGGGGGCTGGATTTGAAGCTTTCTTT	CASSKGPLYRGAGFEAFF
TRBV30	-	-	TRBJ1-1	TGTGCCTGGACCGAGGGGACTTCTAAAGCTTTCTTT	CAWTEGTSKAFF
TRBV5-5	few	-	TRBJ2-4	TGTGCCAGCAGCTTTCGCCCAGGGGTTGACGCCAAAAACATTCAGTACTTC	CASSFRPGVDAKNIQYF
TRBV20-1	few	TRBD2	TRBJ2-3	TGCAGTGCTACAGAGAGTAGCGGGAGCACAGATACGCAGTATTTT	CSATESSGSTDTQYF